One T cell receptor beta chain is described in this entry. Its antigen is unidentified. This CDR3 region has 15 residues. CDR1 and CDR2 from the germline V gene are SGHNT and YENEEA. The second PCR ran roughly 7 to 11 cycles with a sample-barcoded 5' primer and J-beta primers. Each cDNA molecule, via a template-switch adaptor with 12 random nucleotides, was tagged. TCRdb used MiXCR to reprocess the 5' RACE reads, holding one entry per CDR3 protein. The repertoire holds about 380,000 distinct CDR3 sequences, with approximately 52% as singletons. This specimen belongs to a study of blood T cells in healthy people across ages. Points from the study as a whole: A roughly linear fall in TCR beta diversity per million T cells was seen with increasing age. Conclusively comparing naive with antigen-experienced cells was impossible with unsorted PBMCs.

Total RNA extracted from each sample amounted to at least 5.5 micrograms. This sequence joins TRBV11-3 and TRBJ2-5; no firm D call. The DNA matches TRBJ2-7 better at its end, which makes the J call doubtful. The receptor's source is a man between 60 and 75 years old in good health. Sequencing input: blood. This chain's CDR3 is CASSLRRGPQYEQYF. CDR3 DNA sequence: TGTGCCAGCAGTCTCAGGCGCGGACCCCAATACGAGCAGTACTTC.